A selection of T cell receptor beta chains follows, all from one sample in a study of Tregs in tolerant kidney transplant recipients. The assay was immunoSEQ multiplex PCR, and TCRdb's table has in-frame clones only and misses some. In the table there are over 50,000 clones, roughly 88% of which are singletons. The sample was Tregs from blood, taken before the transplant. The receptors originated from a human donor who received a combined kidney and bone marrow transplant. CDR3s include the opening cysteine and the closing phenylalanine or tryptophan. A D gene is named only where the DNA matches it firmly. The listing skips clone size in some rows; elsewhere it reads once, few, many or a size class.

D gene,J gene,V gene,clone size,CDR3 DNA,CDR3 protein
NA,TRBJ2-1,TRBV19,NA,TGTGCCAGTAGTACCGTGGACGGCAATGAGCAGTTCTTC,CASSTVDGNEQFF
NA,TRBJ1-4,TRBV5-4,NA,TGTGCCAGCAGCTTGGACGGGGGAACCGAAAAACTGTTTTTT,CASSLDGGTEKLFF
NA,TRBJ2-7,TRBV11-2,NA,TGTGCCAGCAGCTTAGTCGTTAATAGCGGAGTCCACGAGCAGTACTTC,CASSLVVNSGVHEQYF
NA,TRBJ2-3,TRBV5-1,NA,TGCGCCAGCAGCTTGCCTTCCCTCAGCACAGATACGCAGTATTTT,CASSLPSLSTDTQYF
TRBD2,TRBJ2-3,TRBV30,NA,TGTGCCTGGAGCCCCTCGGGACTAGCGGGCGCAGATACGCAGTATTTT,CAWSPSGLAGADTQYF
NA,TRBJ2-6,TRBV5-1,NA,TGCGCCAGCAGCTTGACCCGGCAGGGGGGCCTCTCTGGGGCCAACGTCCTGACTTTC,CASSLTRQGGLSGANVLTF
NA,TRBJ2-2,TRBV10-3,NA,TGTGCCATCATGGCCGGGCCAAGGGTAACCGGGGAGCTGTTTTTT,CAIMAGPRVTGELFF
NA,TRBJ1-6,TRBV19,NA,TGTGCCAGTATGCGGGCCGCGACAGTTCATTCACCCCTCCACTTT,CASMRAATVHSPLHF
NA,TRBJ2-2,TRBV2,NA,TGTGCCAGCACTGACCCCTTCCACGGGGAGCTGTTTTTT,CASTDPFHGELFF
TRBD2,TRBJ2-1,TRBV28,NA,TGTGCCAGCAGTCCGCTGTCTGGACTAGCGGCCCCCATACGGGATGAGCAGTTCTTC,CASSPLSGLAAPIRDEQFF
NA,TRBJ2-3,TRBV5-1,NA,TGCGCCAGCACCAGACGGACTAGCACAGATACGCAGTATTTT,CASTRRTSTDTQYF
TRBD1,TRBJ2-1,TRBV4-3,NA,TGCGCCAGCAGCCAAGTTGGCAGGGGGTACGAGCAGTTCTTC,CASSQVGRGYEQFF
NA,TRBJ1-2,TRBV19,NA,TGTGCCAGTAGTATAGGTGGCAGGACTAACTATGGCTACACCTTC,CASSIGGRTNYGYTF
NA,TRBJ2-7,TRBV2,NA,TGTGCCAGCAGTGCCCGGGATGGCTCCTACGAGCAGTACTTC,CASSARDGSYEQYF
NA,TRBJ1-4,TRBV5-1,NA,TGCGCCAGCAGCTTGGGCAGGGAAAAACTGTTTTTT,CASSLGREKLFF
NA,TRBJ1-4,TRBV5-1,once,TGCGCCAGCAGCCCGGTGTCCGGGAATGAAAAACTGTTTTTT,CASSPVSGNEKLFF
NA,TRBJ2-2,TRBV2,NA,TGTGCCAGCATGCCCCGGTCGTCGAACACCGGGGAGCTGTTTTTT,CASMPRSSNTGELFF
NA,TRBJ1-1,TRBV5-1,NA,TGCGCCAGCAGCTTGGACGGACAGAACACTGAAGCTTTCTTT,CASSLDGQNTEAFF
NA,TRBJ2-3,TRBV29-1,NA,TGCAGCGTGATCCCTTACAGGGCCACAGATACGCAGTATTTT,CSVIPYRATDTQYF
TRBD1,TRBJ1-6,TRBV7-2,NA,TGTGCCAGCACCCTAGACAGGGCGCGAGATAATTCACCCCTCCACTTT,CASTLDRARDNSPLHF
NA,TRBJ2-7,TRBV5-4,NA,TGTGCCAGCAGCGCCCCACGCGGGAACCAATACGAGCAGTACTTC,CASSAPRGNQYEQYF
NA,TRBJ1-2,TRBV21-1,NA,TGTGCCAGCAGCAAGGGGACAATTTGGCCCATATATGGCTACACCTTC,CASSKGTIWPIYGYTF
TRBD2,TRBJ2-2,TRBV7-9,NA,TGTGCCAGCAGCACTAGAATGGAGCGGGGGGGCCTCGGCACCGGGGAGCTGTTTTTT,CASSTRMERGGLGTGELFF